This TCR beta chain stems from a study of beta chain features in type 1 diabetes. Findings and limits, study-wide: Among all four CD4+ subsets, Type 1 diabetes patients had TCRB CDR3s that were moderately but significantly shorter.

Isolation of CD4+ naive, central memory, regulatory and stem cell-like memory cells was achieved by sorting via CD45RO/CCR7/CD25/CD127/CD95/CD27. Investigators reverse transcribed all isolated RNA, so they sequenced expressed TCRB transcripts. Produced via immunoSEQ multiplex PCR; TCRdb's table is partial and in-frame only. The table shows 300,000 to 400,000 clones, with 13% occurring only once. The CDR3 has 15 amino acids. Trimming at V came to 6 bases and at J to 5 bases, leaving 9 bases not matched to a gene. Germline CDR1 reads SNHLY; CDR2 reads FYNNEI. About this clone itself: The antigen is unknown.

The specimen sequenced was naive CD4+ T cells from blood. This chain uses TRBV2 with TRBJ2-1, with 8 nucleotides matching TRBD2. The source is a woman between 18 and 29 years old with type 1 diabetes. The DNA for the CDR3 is TGTGCCAGCAGGCGGGGCGGAGCGGGGGACAATGAGCAGTTCTTC. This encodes CASRRGGAGDNEQFF.